A selection of T cell receptor beta chains follows, all from one sample in a study of T cells in Graves' hyperthyroidism and ophthalmopathy. TCRdb used MiXCR to reprocess the multiplex PCR reads, holding one entry per CDR3 protein. The table includes about 500,000 distinct CDR3 sequences, approximately 15% detected once. The sequenced material came from blood. The receptor source for this set is a woman in her late teens or twenties with Graves' hyperthyroidism. The CDR3 runs from the conserved cysteine through the conserved F or W. A clone size is listed for some rows: how often the clone was seen (once, few, many), or a class if it is expanded.

clone size: many; V gene: TRBV9; J gene: TRBJ1-1; CDR3 protein: CASSGPGVGAFF
clone size: many; V gene: TRBV2; J gene: TRBJ1-4; CDR3 protein: CASSRMDRNEKLFF
clone size: -; V gene: TRBV5-1; J gene: TRBJ2-1; CDR3 protein: CASSLVLAGGSNEQFF
clone size: many; V gene: TRBV7-8; J gene: TRBJ1-1; CDR3 protein: CASSFRDSPSDTEAFF
clone size: many; V gene: TRBV12-5; J gene: TRBJ2-7; CDR3 protein: CASDSPRTASYEQYF
clone size: many; V gene: TRBV3-1; J gene: TRBJ2-7; CDR3 protein: CASSQRGQGAYEQYF
clone size: many; V gene: TRBV12-3/TRBV12-4; J gene: TRBJ2-7; CDR3 protein: CASSFSRGYEQYF
clone size: many; V gene: TRBV6-1; J gene: TRBJ2-7; CDR3 protein: CASSREGGEQYF
clone size: many; V gene: TRBV4-1; J gene: TRBJ2-7; CDR3 protein: CASSQIKLAGGYEQYF
clone size: -; V gene: TRBV20-1; J gene: TRBJ1-4; CDR3 protein: CSARRQGMFEKLFF